This T cell receptor (beta chain) was recorded in a study of PD-L1 blockade in urothelial cancer. Study in general: The median T cell count in blood samples was approximately 140,000.

Profiled with immunoSEQ multiplex PCR; TCRdb holds only in-frame clones, not every one. This table has about 91,000 clones, over 65% appearing once. Germline values: CDR1 SGHRS, CDR2 YFSETQ. The CDR3 sequence is 14 residues long. Between the trimmed V and J ends, which lost 0 bases and 0 bases, there was a span of 6 bases. Described time point: peripheral blood 6 weeks after treatment start. Each patient's cancer was a locally advanced or metastatic urothelial carcinoma. This sequence was found in an older man with urothelial cancer. Sequenced here: PBMCs, sampled around atezolizumab (anti-PD-L1) treatment. J is TRBJ1-2 and V is TRBV5-1; D unclear. The CDR3 here is CASSLANANYGYTF. CDR3 sequence (DNA): TGCGCCAGCAGCTTGGCCAATGCTAACTATGGCTACACCTTC.